The sequence of this TCR beta chain was determined in a study of CD8 T cells in Susac syndrome. Study conclusions and caveats: The TCR sequencing and HLA analysis in the study involved a relatively small number of individuals, as the study acknowledged.

cDNA came from about 0.46 to 1 ug RNA primed by random hexamers. Via MiXCR, TCRdb re-called the immunoSEQ multiplex PCR reads, giving one row per CDR3 protein. This table has about 150,000 distinct CDR3 sequences, about 95% appearing once. Remarks on this clonotype: Its antigen is unknown.

Germline lookup yields CDR1 SGHRS and CDR2 YFSETQ. This CDR3 contains 19 residues. J gave up 4 bases and V 3 bases, and 17 bases lay outside the gene matches. CD8+ and CD4+ T cells taken from blood had their TCR beta sequenced. The CD8+ and CD4+ T cells were isolated magnetically using a negative isolation approach, whereas the TEMRA cells were enriched by FACS. J is TRBJ2-5 and V is TRBV5-1; 11 bases are shared with TRBD2. This TCR came from a human donor with multiple sclerosis. Sequences were obtained from CD8+ T cells from PBMCs. The CDR3 spells CASSSTSGTVVVEGETQYF. The DNA for the CDR3 is TGCGCCAGCAGCTCGACTAGCGGGACGGTCGTTGTAGAGGGAGAGACCCAGTACTTC. The full variable domain, completed using reference TRBV5-1 and TRBJ2-5, is KAGVTQTPRYLIKTRGQQVTLSCSPISGHRSVSWYQQTPGQGLQFLFEYFSETQRNKGNFPGRFSGRQFSNSRSEMNVSTLELGDSALYLCASSSTSGTVVVEGETQYFGPGTRLLVL.